Listed here are 27 T cell receptor beta chains from one sample, sequenced in a study of cytomegalovirus exposure and HLA in healthy donors. With 60 Vbeta and 13 Jbeta primers, the PCR was carried out. TCRdb keeps only in-frame clones here, not all; method: immunoSEQ multiplex PCR. The sample records more than 100,000 clones, under 80% being singletons. Sequenced material: PBMCs. The receptors come from a man in his fifties or sixties in good health and CMV-seropositive.

This sequence joins TRBV29-1 and TRBJ2-2, with unresolved D. Trimming removed 6 bases from V and 2 bases from J, with 13 bases in between. Looked up from germline, CDR1 is SQVTM and CDR2 is ANQGSEA. This CDR3 region has 14 residues. CDR3 nucleotide sequence: TGCAGCGTCCGAGGTCAGTTCAACACCGGGGAGCTGTTTTTT. It codes for CSVRGQFNTGELFF.

The gene calls are TRBV28 and TRBJ2-1, with TRBD2 identical over 9 bases. The CDR3 loop spans 14 amino acids. Trimming cost V 4 bases and J 7 bases; bases outside gene matches: 5. Germline V gene lookup returns CDR1 MDHEN and CDR2 SYDVKM. The CDR3 loop reads CASSSGTSLNEQFF. CDR3 nucleotide sequence: TGTGCCAGCAGTTCAGGGACTAGCCTTAATGAGCAGTTCTTC.

This clone was seen once. V gene TRBV7-9 combines with J gene TRBJ2-7; TRBD2 is a possible D gene (6 bases). The V end was cut by 4 bases, the J end by 4 bases, with 11 bases between. This CDR3 has 13 amino acids. The germline CDR1 and CDR2 sequences are SEHNR and FQNEAQ (reference sequence). In DNA, the CDR3 is TGTGCCAGCAGCTCCTACGGGACTTACGAGCAGTACTTC. This encodes CASSSYGTYEQYF.

V gene TRBV7-3 combines with J gene TRBJ2-1, with 7 bases identical to TRBD2. This CDR3 has 16 residues. Germline-derived CDR1 and CDR2 are SGHTA and FQGTGA. With 2 bases clipped from V and 2 bases from J, the junction kept 6 bases outside the gene matches. The CDR3 sequence: CASSLLAGVTYNEQFF. The CDR3 DNA sequence: TGTGCCAGCAGCTTACTCGCGGGAGTCACCTACAATGAGCAGTTCTTC. Supplemented by reference TRBV7-3 and TRBJ2-1, the full variable domain reads GAGVSQTPSNKVTEKGKYVELRCDPISGHTALYWYRQSLGQGPEFLIYFQGTGAADDSGLPNDRFFAVRPEGSVSTLKIQRTERGDSAVYLCASSLLAGVTYNEQFFGPGTRLTVL.

The CDR3 DNA is TGTGCCAGCAGCGACCGGGACAGGGGGACCCAGTACTTC. Its protein is CASSDRDRGTQYF. V is TRBV9 and J is TRBJ2-5, with TRBD1 matching 10 bases. CDR3 length equals 13 residues. The germline V gene has CDR1 SGDLS and CDR2 YYNGEE. J lost 7 bases, V lost 3 bases, and 3 bases had no gene match.

CDR3 loop: CASSPASGGYEQYF. DNA for the CDR3: TGTGCCAGCTCACCCGCTAGCGGGGGCTACGAGCAGTACTTC. This chain links TRBV18 with TRBJ2-7; 10 bases are a match to TRBD2. The CDR3 totals 14 residues. The ends lost 3 bases at V and 3 bases at J; junction bases unmatched: 2. Germline V gene data show CDR1 as KGHSH and CDR2 as LQKENI. Supplemented by reference TRBV18 and TRBJ2-7, the full variable domain reads NAGVMQNPRHLVRRRGQEARLRCSPMKGHSHVYWYRQLPEEGLKFMVYLQKENIIDESGMPKERFSAEFPKEGPSILRIQQVVRGDSAAYFCASSPASGGYEQYFGPGTRLTVT.

CDR3 bases: TGTGCCAGTAGTATCGACAGGGGGGACTACAATGAGCAGTTCTTC. The encoded protein is CASSIDRGDYNEQFF. The genes are TRBV19 and TRBJ2-1; 9 bases map to TRBD1. Germline V gene sequence: CDR1 LNHDA, CDR2 SQIVND (reference sequence). This CDR3 has 15 amino acids. Trimming cost V 3 bases and J 3 bases; bases outside gene matches: 3.

The chain combines TRBV9 with TRBJ2-1; 12 bases map to TRBD1. CDR1 is SGDLS and CDR2 is YYNGEE in the germline V gene. This CDR3 comprises 17 residues. Trimming at V came to 4 bases and at J to 8 bases, leaving 13 bases not matched to a gene. CDR3 in DNA: TGTGCCAGCAGCCCCGTCCCCCTCGGGACAGGGGGCGATGAGCAGTTCTTC. Translated, it gives CASSPVPLGTGGDEQFF.

This chain links TRBV15 with TRBJ2-7, with 9 bases aligning to TRBD2. J was trimmed by 0 bases and V by 3 bases; bases with no gene match: 3. The germline gives CDR1 LNHNV, CDR2 YYDKDF (reference sequence). The CDR3 has 15 residues. The CDR3 here is CATSRSSGASYEQYF. CDR3 in DNA: TGTGCCACCAGCAGGTCTAGCGGGGCCTCCTACGAGCAGTACTTC.

This clone showed up just a few times. The chain recombines TRBV27 with TRBJ1-1; weak D call: TRBD1 (6 bases). The germline gives CDR1 MNHEY, CDR2 SMNVEV (reference sequence). The CDR3 is 14 residues long. The V end was cut by 4 bases, the J end by 1 base, with 10 bases between. CDR3 residues: CASSYGGRNTEAFF. The CDR3 DNA sequence: TGTGCCAGCAGTTATGGGGGCAGGAACACTGAAGCTTTCTTT.

This chain joins TRBV5-1 and TRBJ2-5, with a weak D call TRBD1 (5 bases). V lost 0 bases, J lost 2 bases, and 11 bases lay in between. Germline CDR1 SGHRS, CDR2 YFSETQ. The CDR3 totals 15 residues. The CDR3: CASSLGQSFQETQYF. The DNA for the CDR3 is TGCGCCAGCAGCTTGGGACAGAGTTTTCAAGAGACCCAGTACTTC. The full variable domain, with the rest looked up from reference TRBV5-1 and TRBJ2-5, is KAGVTQTPRYLIKTRGQQVTLSCSPISGHRSVSWYQQTPGQGLQFLFEYFSETQRNKGNFPGRFSGRQFSNSRSEMNVSTLELGDSALYLCASSLGQSFQETQYFGPGTRLLVL.

This clone was counted once. V and J are TRBV15 and TRBJ1-5; possibly TRBD1 for D (5 bases). Germline V gene data show CDR1 as LNHNV and CDR2 as YYDKDF (reference sequence). The germline V and J ends were trimmed by 1 base and 5 bases, with 15 bases remaining between them. The CDR3 extends over 16 amino acids. The CDR3 DNA is TGTGCCACCAGCAGAGGCGGGGGGTTAATGCATCAGCCCCAGCATTTT. Amino acids: CATSRGGGLMHQPQHF.

The rearrangement links TRBV6-5 to TRBJ2-7, with D tentatively TRBD2 (5 bases). Germline-derived CDR1 and CDR2 are MNHEY and SVGAGI. CDR3 length: 14 amino acids. The V gene lost 2 bases and the J gene lost 6 bases, with 14 bases spanning the gap. CDR3 sequence: CASSYTRELGEQYF. The CDR3 bases are TGTGCCAGCAGTTACACTAGGGAGCTCGGCGAGCAGTACTTC.

The V and J genes are TRBV19 and TRBJ1-5; TRBD1 agrees at 9 bases. This CDR3 contains 17 residues. The ends lost 8 bases at V and 6 bases at J; junction bases unmatched: 17. Germline loops: CDR1 LNHDA, CDR2 SQIVND (reference sequence). The CDR3 region is CASYHSLQGARGQPQHF. CDR3 DNA sequence: TGTGCCAGTTATCACTCCCTACAGGGGGCGAGGGGTCAGCCCCAGCATTTT.

V gene TRBV2 combines with J gene TRBJ1-1, with D possibly matching TRBD1 (5 bases). CDR1 is SNHLY and CDR2 is FYNNEI in the germline V gene. The CDR3 is made up of 15 amino acids. The germline V and J ends were trimmed by 3 bases and 0 bases, with 11 bases remaining between them. The CDR3 coding sequence is TGTGCCAGCAGTGATGTGGGACTTTTGAACACTGAAGCTTTCTTT. It yields the protein CASSDVGLLNTEAFF. Full variable domain (missing parts from reference TRBV2 and TRBJ1-1): EPEVTQTPSHQVTQMGQEVILRCVPISNHLYFYWYRQILGQKVEFLVSFYNNEISEKSEIFDDQFSVERPDGSNFTLKIRSTKLEDSAMYFCASSDVGLLNTEAFFGQGTRLTVV.

The chain carries TRBV6-4 and TRBJ2-1; 10 positions agree with TRBD2. With V trimmed by 1 base and J by 8 bases, 8 bases remained unmatched. The CDR3 totals 16 residues. CDR1 and CDR2 (germline): MRHNA, SNTAGT. DNA for the CDR3: TGTGCCAGCAGTGACTGGGCTAGCGGGAGTGTTGATGAGCAGTTCTTC. It is translated as CASSDWASGSVDEQFF.

J is TRBJ1-6 and V is TRBV28; D is unclear. The CDR3 totals 15 residues. Germline CDR1 MDHEN, CDR2 SYDVKM. The V end lost 3 bases, the J end lost 3 bases, and 9 bases lay between the germline ends. CDR3 DNA sequence: TGTGCCAGCAGTTTCGAGGATTTCTATAATTCACCCCTCCACTTT. It codes for CASSFEDFYNSPLHF.

J is TRBJ1-1 and V is TRBV29-1; the D is unclear. Germline loops: CDR1 SQVTM, CDR2 ANQGSEA. Deletions cut 1 base from V and 0 bases from J, with 12 bases between. This CDR3 has 15 residues. The CDR3 region has the DNA TGCAGCGTTGAAGTATTCGGGGTAATGAACACTGAAGCTTTCTTT. It specifies CSVEVFGVMNTEAFF.

The rearrangement joins TRBV5-6 to TRBJ2-7; TRBD1 is a possible D gene (8 bases). CDR1 SGHDT and CDR2 YYEEEE come from the germline V gene. V lost 1 base and J lost 0, with 17 bases in between. This CDR3 spans 17 amino acids. CDR3 protein: CASSLTVQGEGSYEQYF. DNA for the CDR3: TGTGCCAGCAGCTTGACTGTACAGGGGGAGGGCTCCTACGAGCAGTACTTC.

The chain has TRBV5-1 and TRBJ2-6; unclear D gene. Trimming took off 1 base at V and 0 bases at J, with 5 bases between the two ends. The CDR3 covers 15 residues. Germline CDR1 reads SGHRS; CDR2 reads YFSETQ. The DNA of the CDR3 is TGCGCCAGCAGCTTGAAACTCTCTGGGGCCAACGTCCTGACTTTC. It translates to CASSLKLSGANVLTF.

This chain links TRBV6-5 with TRBJ2-7; TRBD1 matches 12 bases. CDR3 length: 15 residues. V lost 0 bases to trimming and J lost 6 bases; unmatched junction nucleotides: 3. CDR1 and CDR2 from the germline V gene are MNHEY and SVGAGI. CDR3 bases: TGTGCCAGCAGTTACTCCGGGACAGGGGGCTTCGAGCAGTACTTC. Translation: CASSYSGTGGFEQYF.

The chain couples TRBV2 to TRBJ2-1; D remains unclear. V was clipped by 3 bases and J by 4 bases, with 10 bases between them. CDR1 and CDR2 (germline): SNHLY, FYNNEI. The CDR3 loop spans 14 amino acids. CDR3: CASSDLDSYNEQFF. In DNA form, the CDR3 reads TGTGCCAGCAGTGATCTAGACTCATACAATGAGCAGTTCTTC.

V gene TRBV11-3 combines with J gene TRBJ2-5, with 8 bases lining up with TRBD2. CDR3 length: 13 amino acids. The germline CDR1 and CDR2 sequences are SGHNT and YENEEA. Losses at the gene ends were 5 bases for V and 5 bases for J; bases not matched to a gene: 4. CDR3 in DNA: TGTGCCAGCAGCATCCTAGCGGGTGAGACCCAGTACTTC. As protein: CASSILAGETQYF. The full variable domain, its missing parts supplied by reference TRBV11-3 and TRBJ2-5, is EAGVVQSPRYKIIEKKQPVAFWCNPISGHNTLYWYLQNLGQGPELLIRYENEEAVDDSQLPKDRFSAERLKGVDSTLKIQPAELGDSAVYLCASSILAGETQYFGPGTRLLVL.

The rearrangement uses TRBV6-5 and TRBJ1-1; 9 bases map to TRBD1. The CDR3 spans 15 residues. Germline-derived CDR1 and CDR2 are MNHEY and SVGAGI. After removal of 2 bases from V and 5 bases from J, the junction contained 6 bases not matched to a gene. The CDR3 DNA reads as TGTGCCAGCAGTTACGGGGGGACAGGGTATACTGAAGCTTTCTTT. This sequence encodes CASSYGGTGYTEAFF.

With regard to this clone: Other DNA sequences in this sample translate to the same CDR3. This chain links TRBV9 with TRBJ1-5; D remains unclear. CDR1 is SGDLS, CDR2 YYNGEE, per germline. Trimming removed 1 base from V and 6 bases from J, with 8 bases in between. The CDR3 totals 13 residues. CDR3 in amino acids: CASSVTGSQPQHF. Written as DNA, the CDR3 is TGTGCCAGCAGCGTAACCGGGTCTCAGCCCCAGCATTTT.

A single count supports this clone. The chain links TRBV28 to TRBJ2-7, with 8 nucleotides matching TRBD1. V trimming: 6 bases; J trimming: 7 bases; junction bases outside the gene matches: 5. CDR3 length equals 12 residues. Germline loops: CDR1 MDHEN, CDR2 SYDVKM. DNA of the CDR3: TGTGCCAGCAGGAAGGGACAGGCGGAGCAGTACTTC. It codes for CASRKGQAEQYF.

There are a few counts of this clone. The rearrangement links TRBV15 to TRBJ1-1; D is ambiguous. The CDR3 covers 15 residues. The germline CDR1 and CDR2 sequences are LNHNV and YYDKDF (reference sequence). V was clipped by 1 base and J by 0 bases, with 9 bases between them. In DNA form, the CDR3 reads TGTGCCACCAGCAGAGGGTCTGAGGTGAACACTGAAGCTTTCTTT. Encoded protein: CATSRGSEVNTEAFF. Full variable domain (missing parts from reference TRBV15 and TRBJ1-1): DAMVIQNPRYQVTQFGKPVTLSCSQTLNHNVMYWYQQKSSQAPKLLFHYYDKDFNNEADTPDNFQSRRPNTSFCFLDIRSPGLGDTAMYLCATSRGSEVNTEAFFGQGTRLTVV.